Presented here are 22 T cell receptor delta chains from one specimen sequenced in a study of γδ T cells in repeated Plasmodium falciparum infection. Gammadelta T cells were flow-sorted from PBMC into Vgamma9/Vdelta2+ and Vdelta2-negative populations for bulk analysis. TCRdb reprocessed the multiplex PCR reads using CATT. The sample carries around 49,000 delta-chain clones, 1.9% recorded once. Sequences were obtained from gamma-delta T cells from blood. All receptors derive from a pool of human donors (malaria-infected and uninfected, not separated).

For this clone: A read error likely explains why the TCRdb protein, taken from a much larger clone, differs from this DNA's translation at residue 6; the protein shown is translated from the DNA. This chain links TRDV2 with TRDJ4, with TRDD3 identical over 7 bases. As TCRdb names no J gene, one was assigned here on the basis of a DNA match to germline. The CDR3 runs 16 residues. After removal of 0 bases from V and 0 bases from J, the junction contained 9 bases not matched to a gene. Germline V gives CDR1 GEAIGNYY, CDR2 EKD. CDR3 nucleotide sequence: TGTGCCTGTGACACCCCTTGCTGGGGGCCCTCCAGACCCCTGATCTTT. This sequence encodes CACDTPCWGPSRPLIF.

As regards this clone: It differs at one base from a far larger clone, so likely a read error. The chain uses TRDV1 and TRDJ1; the match to TRDD3 covers 10 bases. TCRdb leaves out the J gene; it was filled in here by matching the DNA to germline. The CDR3 runs to 15 residues. CDR1 TSWWSYY and CDR2 QGS come from the germline V gene. The CDR3 coding sequence is TGTGCTCTCGGGGAACTGGGGGATTACACTGATAAACTCATCTTT. This sequence encodes CALGELGDYTDKLIF.

Within the sample, this clone is large. This sample includes further DNA sequences coding for the same CDR3. The chain is built from TRDV3 and TRDJ1; 11 bases line up with TRDD3. V gave up 4 bases and J gave up 8 bases; unmatched junction bases: 12. In germline, CDR1 is TVYSNPD, CDR2 GDNSRS (reference sequence). The CDR3 contains 14 residues. CDR3 amino acids: CASYYWGIGPKLIF. DNA of the CDR3: TGTGCCTCCTATTACTGGGGGATAGGGCCAAAACTCATCTTT. Using reference TRDV3 and TRDJ1 for the parts outside the CDR3, the full variable domain is CDKVTQSSPDQTVASGSEVVLLCTYDTVYSNPDLFWYRIRPDYSFQFVFYGDNSRSEGADFTQGRFSVKHILTQKAFHLVISPVRTEDSATYYCASYYWGIGPKLIFGKGTRVTVEP.

On this clone: The TCRdb protein, from a much larger clone, departs from this DNA's translation at residue 7, likely by read error; the protein shown derives from the DNA. The chain joins TRDV2 to TRDJ1, with 8 nucleotides matching TRDD3. As TCRdb names no J gene, one was assigned here on the basis of a DNA match to germline. Unmatched junction bases numbered 14, after V lost 1 base and J lost 5 bases. Per germline, CDR1 GEAIGNYY and CDR2 EKD. The CDR3 loop spans 17 amino acids. For the CDR3, the DNA is TGTGCCTGTGACACTGTGGCGGGGGATAAGAAGGAGGATAAACTCATCTTT. The encoded protein is CACDTVAGDKKEDKLIF.

This clone was counted many times. The chain is built from TRDV1 and TRDJ1; 11 positions match TRDD3. V shed 4 bases and J 2 bases; nucleotides not matched to a gene: 12. This CDR3 is 18 amino acids long. Germline V lookup: CDR1 TSWWSYY, CDR2 QGS. DNA for the CDR3: TGTGCTCTTGGGGTTAGGAATGGGGGATACGCGGCAACCGATAAACTCATCTTT. Translated: CALGVRNGGYAATDKLIF.

This clone was recorded a few times. TCRdb pairs this DNA with a much larger clone's protein that differs at residue 12, likely a read error; the protein shown was translated from the DNA. V usage is TRDV3 and J usage is TRDJ1; TRDD3 aligns across 10 bases. TCRdb is silent on the J gene; assignment here came from matching the DNA to germline. V shed 5 bases, J shed 5 bases, and the junction held 32 bases outside the gene matches. Germline CDR1 is TVYSNPD and CDR2 is GDNSRS (reference sequence). The CDR3 is made up of 21 amino acids. The CDR3: CATYLPSLYWGMRGFFDKLIF. In nucleotides, the CDR3 is TGTGCCACCTACCTTCCTTCTCTCTACTGGGGGATGCGCGGTTTTTTTGATAAACTCATCTTT.

Comments on this clone: The protein TCRdb gives is from a much larger clone and does not agree with this DNA's translation at residue 10, likely a read error; the protein shown here comes from the DNA. V gene TRAV38-2/DV8 combines with J gene TRDJ1; 12 bases align to TRDD3. The J gene is absent in TCRdb and was assigned here via DNA matching to germline. Germline-derived CDR1 and CDR2 are TSESDYY and QEAYKQQN. The CDR3 runs 26 residues. V lost 0 bases to trimming and J lost 3 bases; unmatched junction nucleotides: 33. The DNA of the CDR3 is TGTGCTTATAGGAGCGCGTGGGCCCATCTTCTCAAAGACCGGTACTGGGGGATACCAATCTCCGATAAACTCATCTTT. Its translation: CAYRSAWAHLLKDRYWGIPISDKLIF.

This clone occurred a few times. It is likely a read error: a sequence one base away is far more abundant. The sample carries other DNA sequences with the same CDR3. The chain combines TRDV1 with TRDJ1, with TRDD3 identical over 13 bases. TCRdb carries no J gene annotation; the J gene was assigned here by matching the DNA with germline. Trimming cost V 3 bases and J 8 bases; bases outside gene matches: 27. The germline V gene encodes CDR1 TSWWSYY and CDR2 QGS. This CDR3 has 22 residues. The CDR3 sequence: CALGDPSRSTTLPVLGDTKLIF. The CDR3 nucleotides are TGTGCTCTTGGGGACCCCTCACGGTCCACTACTCTTCCTGTACTGGGGGATACGAAACTCATCTTT.

Remarks on this clone: This DNA translates differently at residue 5 from the TCRdb protein, which is that of a much larger clone; a read error is likely, and the protein shown is the DNA's own translation. Other DNA sequences within the sample encode an identical CDR3. The chain recombines TRDV1 with TRDJ1, with 13 bases fitting TRDD3. No J gene is reported in TCRdb; it was inferred here by comparing the DNA with germline. After removal of 3 bases from V and 1 base from J, the junction contained 26 bases not matched to a gene. The CDR3 has 24 amino acids. CDR1 is TSWWSYY, CDR2 QGS, per germline. The CDR3 DNA reads TGTGCTCTTGGGGACGCGGTAGGAACGGTCAAAACTCCGTACTGGGGGATACGCACCGATAAACTCATCTTT. Protein: CALGDAVGTVKTPYWGIRTDKLIF.

This clone was observed a few times. TCRdb has a much larger clone's protein, which differs at residue 3 from the translation of this DNA, likely because of a read error; what is shown is the protein translated from the DNA. This chain connects TRDV3 to TRDJ1, with 7 positions matching TRDD3. As TCRdb names no J gene, one was assigned here on the basis of a DNA match to germline. Germline V gene lookup returns CDR1 TVYSNPD and CDR2 GDNSRS (reference sequence). CDR3 size: 21 residues. Here the CDR3 reads CALSFIETAYIFWGDTDKLIF. CDR3 sequence (DNA): TGTGCCCTTAGCTTTATAGAGACGGCCTACATCTTCTGGGGGGACACCGATAAACTCATCTTT.

This clone occurred a few times. For this DNA, TCRdb reports the protein of a much larger clone, which diverges at residue 19, most likely from a read error; the protein presented here is translated directly from the DNA. This chain's CDR3 is CALGTPSFLRRLGNTDKLTF. CDR3 coding DNA: TGTGCTCTTGGGACCCCCTCCTTCCTACGCCGGCTGGGGAACACCGATAAACTCACCTTT. No J gene was assigned, while the V gene was called as TRDV1; the table's TRDD3 call for D was not verified on the DNA. CDR1 TSWWSYY and CDR2 QGS come from the germline V gene. The CDR3 runs to 20 residues.

This clone has a handful of counts. The TCRdb record carries a much larger clone's protein, which differs from this DNA's translation at residue 9; a read error is the likely cause, and the protein listed here is the DNA translation. DNA of the CDR3: TGTGCTCTTGGGGAACCCTTGGCCCTCCTCAATACTGGGACGGCCGATAAACTCATCTTT. Amino acids: CALGEPLALLNTGTADKLIF. J is TRDJ1 and V is TRDV1; D might be TRDD3 (6 bases). The CDR3 loop spans 20 amino acids. V lost 1 base and J lost 3, with 27 bases in between. Germline V CDR1 and CDR2: TSWWSYY, QGS.

This clone was observed a handful of times. Only one base separates this from a far larger clonotype, so it likely reflects a read error. The V gene call reads TRDV1; no J gene was called; whether TRDD3, the table's D call, matches the DNA was not checked. CDR1 is TSWWSYY and CDR2 is QGS in the germline V gene. The CDR3 length is 19 residues. The CDR3 protein is CALGELLYWDWGSKGRLIF. For the CDR3, the DNA is TGTGCCCTTGGGGAACTTCTTTACTGGGACTGGGGGTCGAAGGGCAGGCTCATCTTT.

Remarks on this clone: TCRdb records a much larger clone's protein for this DNA, with a difference at residue 3 that likely arises from a read error; the protein given is the translation of the DNA. The chain employs TRDV1 and TRDJ1, with D hard to call. The J gene, not given by TCRdb, was assigned here from a germline match of the nucleotide sequence. The CDR3 consists of 13 residues. Germline CDR1 TSWWSYY, CDR2 QGS. As DNA, the CDR3 is TGTGCTCATGGGCGCCTAAGGCCCGATAAACTCATCTTT. Protein sequence: CAHGRLRPDKLIF.

On this clone: A single base is all that separates this from a far larger clone, so a read error is likely. Other DNA sequences from this sample encode an identical CDR3 as well. This chain connects TRDV3 to TRDJ1; the D gene is possibly TRDD3 (9 bases). This CDR3 region has 22 residues. Germline V gives CDR1 TVYSNPD, CDR2 GDNSRS (reference sequence). With 1 base removed from V and 2 bases from J, the gap between germline ends came to 38 bases. For the CDR3, the DNA is TGTGCCTTTAAGGCCTTCCTAGATTTTATTTACTGGGGGACGTCGTATACCGATAAACTCATCTTT. As protein: CAFKAFLDFIYWGTSYTDKLIF.

This clone qualifies as medium-sized. The CDR3 DNA follows: TGTGCCTGTGACAAACTGCGTGGGGGAAACGCATCTACCCTGTACACCGATAAACTCATCTTT. It codes for CACDKLRGGNASTLYTDKLIF. The V gene is TRDV2, the J gene TRDJ1, with 7 bases that match TRDD3. This CDR3 spans 21 amino acids. V lost 2 bases to trimming and J lost 0 bases; unmatched junction nucleotides: 23. Germline assignment: CDR1 GEAIGNYY and CDR2 EKD.

This clone was seen only a few times. TCRdb's listed protein matches a much larger clone and diverges from this DNA's translation at residue 18, likely through a read error; the protein shown comes from the DNA. The V gene was identified as TRDV3, while no J gene was called; the D call of TRDD3 is as the table states it, not checked on the DNA. The CDR3 has 20 residues. In germline, CDR1 is TVYSNPD, CDR2 GDNSRS (reference sequence). The CDR3 loop is CAFMIPSYWGIPLNTDKRIF. In nucleotides, the CDR3 is TGTGCCTTTATGATTCCCTCGTACTGGGGGATACCCTTGAACACCGATAAACGCATCTTT.

Comment on this clone: This DNA's translation differs at residue 7 from TCRdb's protein, which comes from a much larger clone; a read error is likely, and the protein shown is translated from the DNA. The chain employs TRDV1 and TRDJ1; D remains ambiguous. TCRdb does not report a J gene; here it was assigned by matching the DNA to germline references. CDR3 length equals 13 residues. Germline V lookup: CDR1 TSWWSYY, CDR2 QGS. Deletions cut 6 bases from V and 5 bases from J, with 13 bases between. The CDR3 sequence is CALGNVLGDKLIF. Written as DNA, the CDR3 is TGTGCTCTTGGTAATGTGCTTGGTGATAAACTCATCTTT.

Comments on this clone: A far bigger clonotype differs at one base, so this is likely a read error. This sample also contains other DNA sequences that code for the same CDR3. The gene calls are TRDV1 and TRDJ1; D ambiguous. TCRdb gives no J gene; it was assigned here by matching the DNA to germline. Trimming pared 8 bases from V and 0 bases from J, leaving 10 bases between. Per germline, CDR1 TSWWSYY and CDR2 QGS. This CDR3 is 13 amino acids long. In nucleotides, the CDR3 is TGTGCTCTTACTCTCTCCGACACCGATAAACTCATCTTT. Residues: CALTLSDTDKLIF.

This clone appeared many times. With a far larger clone one base away, a read error is the likely cause. Other DNA sequences in the same sample also yield this CDR3. This chain connects TRDV3 to TRDJ1; D is unclear. The J gene comes from matching the DNA to germline here; TCRdb lacks it. The germline V gene encodes CDR1 TVYSNPD and CDR2 GDNSRS (reference sequence). The CDR3 contains 23 residues. Trimming pared 5 bases from V and 0 bases from J, leaving 43 bases between. The CDR3 DNA reads TGTGCCAGGCGAGAACTGCAGCCTTACCCCATCCCCCTCAAAGCCCCGTACACCGATAAACTCATCTTT. This sequence encodes CARRELQPYPIPLKAPYTDKLIF.

Many counts were recorded for this clone. A far larger clone is off by one base, so a read error is likely. The same CDR3 also results from other DNA sequences found in this sample. The V gene call is TRDV2, and the J gene call is absent; the listed D gene, TRDD3, was not tested against the DNA. The CDR3 has 16 amino acids. Germline CDR1 is GEAIGNYY and CDR2 is EKD. The CDR3 loop is CACDTWGIKYTDKLIF. DNA of the CDR3: TGTGCCTGTGACACTTGGGGGATCAAGTACACCGATAAACTCATCTTC.

On this clone itself: A read error likely explains this, since a far larger clone differs by one base. Other DNA sequences in this specimen translate into the identical CDR3. CDR3 in DNA: TGTGCCTTTAGAAGGCTGGAGGGCACCGATAAGCTCATCTTT. Protein sequence: CAFRRLEGTDKLIF. J is TRDJ1 and V is TRDV3; D remains unclear. CDR1 is TVYSNPD and CDR2 is GDNSRS in the germline V gene (reference sequence). The CDR3 runs 14 residues.